A single sample gave rise to the 18 T cell receptor beta chains below, sequenced in a study of T cell changes during pregnancy in multiple sclerosis. The data were produced by immunoSEQ multiplex PCR, yet TCRdb's version contains in-frame clones alone and is incomplete. Of approximately 80,000 clones in the sample, about 95% are singletons; the top ten hold 2% to 3%. Sequences were derived from peripheral blood, sampled in the third trimester of pregnancy. The receptors shown here come from a female donor with multiple sclerosis, enrolled in a pregnancy study.

The chain carries TRBV27 and TRBJ2-7; 12 bases agree with TRBD2. The CDR3 is 18 amino acids. CDR1 is MNHEY and CDR2 is SMNVEV in the germline V gene (reference sequence). V trimming: 2 bases; J trimming: 3 bases; junction bases outside the gene matches: 11. The CDR3 spells CASSLTPRRLAGDYEQYF. The DNA of the CDR3 is TGTGCCAGCAGTTTAACCCCCAGGCGACTAGCGGGGGACTACGAGCAGTACTTC.

This sequence joins TRBV7-2 and TRBJ1-5, with a weak D call TRBD1 (5 bases). The CDR3 runs to 16 residues. V was trimmed by 6 bases and J by 0 bases, leaving 15 bases between them. CDR1 and CDR2 (germline): SGHTA, FQGNSA. Here the CDR3 reads CASRTEQVYSNQPQHF. CDR3 coding DNA: TGTGCCAGCAGGACCGAACAGGTCTATAGCAATCAGCCCCAGCATTTT.

The V gene is TRBV11-2, the J gene TRBJ1-2, with D possibly TRBD1 on 6 matching bases. This CDR3 has 16 residues. CDR1 and CDR2 from the germline V gene are SGHAT and FQNNGV. The V end was cut by 5 bases, the J end by 7 bases, with 23 bases between. CDR3 sequence: CASSVIQGEGLGGYTF. In DNA, the CDR3 is TGTGCCAGCAGCGTAATACAGGGAGAGGGGTTAGGTGGCTACACCTTC.

The genes are TRBV19 and TRBJ1-1, with TRBD1 matching over 9 bases. CDR1 and CDR2 from the germline V gene are LNHDA and SQIVND (reference sequence). The V and J ends lost 4 bases and 0 bases, in that order; junction bases with no gene match: 9. The CDR3 length is 17 residues. CDR3 sequence reads: CASSRVRDRDLNTEAFF. CDR3 DNA: TGTGCCAGTAGTAGGGTGAGGGACAGGGACCTGAACACTGAAGCTTTCTTT.

The CDR3 DNA reads as TGTGCCAGCAGTCGGACAGGATCTAATGAAAAACTGTTTTTT. This codes for CASSRTGSNEKLFF. The J gene is TRBJ1-4, the V gene TRBV5-4, with 7 bases fitting TRBD1. J was trimmed by 3 bases and V by 5 bases; bases with no gene match: 4. Germline CDR1 reads SGHNT; CDR2 reads YYREEE (reference sequence). The CDR3 is 14 amino acids.

The genes are TRBV10-3 and TRBJ2-7, with D tentatively TRBD2 (6 bases). The ends were cut back, 3 bases at V and 3 bases at J, with 18 bases in the middle. The CDR3 loop spans 16 amino acids. Per the germline V gene, CDR1 is ENHRY and CDR2 is SYGVKD. The CDR3 reads CAISDLGGESNYEQYF. The CDR3 DNA reads as TGTGCCATCAGTGATCTTGGCGGGGAGAGCAACTACGAGCAGTACTTC.

Here the CDR3 reads CASSYPQRGGRGEQFF. CDR3 coding DNA: TGTGCCAGCAGTTACCCCCAGCGGGGGGGTCGGGGTGAGCAGTTCTTC. The chain uses TRBV6-6 and TRBJ2-1; 10 bases line up with TRBD2. There are 16 residues in the CDR3. Looked up from germline, CDR1 is MNHNY and CDR2 is SVGAGI (reference sequence). V trimming: 2 bases; J trimming: 9 bases; junction bases outside the gene matches: 10.

As to this clone: At one end the junction does not follow the germline gene, possibly because of a read error. The V gene is TRBV7-7, the J gene TRBJ2-5; 8 bases are a match to TRBD2. There are 15 residues in the CDR3. Germline V gene sequence: CDR1 SSHAT, CDR2 FNYEAQ (reference sequence). CDR3 protein: CASSLGSGGPETQYF. The DNA for the CDR3 is TGTGCTAGCAGCTTAGGTTCGGGGGGGCCAGAGACCCAGTACTTC.

This chain uses TRBV7-9 with TRBJ2-2; 8 bases are a match to TRBD1. The CDR3 runs 15 residues. With 5 bases clipped from V and 6 bases from J, the junction kept 8 bases outside the gene matches. CDR1 SEHNR and CDR2 FQNEAQ come from the germline V gene (reference sequence). CDR3 sequence (DNA): TGTGCCAGCAGCCTCGGACAGGGAATCGCCGGGGAGCTGTTTTTT. The encoded protein is CASSLGQGIAGELFF.

CDR3 sequence reads: CASSRTGVDGYTF. The CDR3 coding sequence is TGCGCCAGCAGCCGGACAGGGGTGGATGGCTACACCTTC. The rearrangement links TRBV4-1 to TRBJ1-2, with 9 bases identical to TRBD1. From germline, CDR1 is MGHRA and CDR2 YSYEKL. The junction had 3 bases not matched to a gene; V was cut back by 4 bases and J by 6 bases. CDR3 length: 13 amino acids.

The chain recombines TRBV18 with TRBJ1-1; D gene uncertain. V lost 2 bases and J lost 0, with 10 bases in between. There are 15 residues in the CDR3. Looked up from germline, CDR1 is KGHSH and CDR2 is LQKENI. The chain's CDR3 is CASSPSGVMNTEAFF. The DNA of the CDR3 is TGTGCCAGCTCACCATCGGGAGTTATGAACACTGAAGCTTTCTTT.

The chain has TRBV5-1 and TRBJ2-7; 9 bases fit TRBD1. CDR3 length equals 17 residues. CDR1 and CDR2 from the germline V gene are SGHRS and YFSETQ. J lost 7 bases, V lost 0 bases, and 14 bases had no gene match. The CDR3 spells CASSLGILGTGSGEQYF. In DNA form, the CDR3 reads TGCGCCAGCAGCTTGGGGATTTTAGGGACAGGGTCAGGTGAGCAGTACTTC. Full variable domain (missing parts from reference TRBV5-1 and TRBJ2-7): KAGVTQTPRYLIKTRGQQVTLSCSPISGHRSVSWYQQTPGQGLQFLFEYFSETQRNKGNFPGRFSGRQFSNSRSEMNVSTLELGDSALYLCASSLGILGTGSGEQYFGPGTRLTVT.

The genes are TRBV5-1 and TRBJ2-7; D is uncertain. CDR3 length equals 13 residues. Germline CDR1 is SGHRS and CDR2 is YFSETQ. The ends were cut back, 0 bases at V and 1 base at J, with 5 bases in the middle. This chain's CDR3 is CASSLARSYEQYF. DNA for the CDR3: TGCGCCAGCAGCTTGGCCAGATCCTACGAGCAGTACTTC. The whole variable domain, filled in from reference TRBV5-1 and TRBJ2-7, reads KAGVTQTPRYLIKTRGQQVTLSCSPISGHRSVSWYQQTPGQGLQFLFEYFSETQRNKGNFPGRFSGRQFSNSRSEMNVSTLELGDSALYLCASSLARSYEQYFGPGTRLTVT.

This sequence joins TRBV28 and TRBJ1-4; D perhaps matches TRBD1 (6 bases). Trimming removed 6 bases from V and 4 bases from J, with 12 bases in between. The CDR3 runs to 14 residues. Per germline, CDR1 MDHEN and CDR2 SYDVKM. Here the CDR3 DNA reads TGTGCCAGCAGCCTCGGACAGAATAATGAAAAACTGTTTTTT. This codes for CASSLGQNNEKLFF.

V gene TRBV7-9 combines with J gene TRBJ1-2; a possible D gene is TRBD1 (5 bases). Looked up from germline, CDR1 is SEHNR and CDR2 is FQNEAQ (reference sequence). V lost 5 bases to trimming and J lost 8 bases, with 18 bases between them. This CDR3 is built from 14 residues. CDR3 nucleotides: TGTGCCAGCAGCCACCGCCAGGCCCAGGGAGGCTACACCTTC. As protein: CASSHRQAQGGYTF.

This clone was observed a handful of times. The rearrangement uses TRBV6-5 and TRBJ1-6, with 7 positions matching TRBD1. The CDR3 loop spans 14 amino acids. CDR1 and CDR2 from the germline V gene are MNHEY and SVGAGI. With 4 bases clipped from V and 8 bases from J, the junction kept 5 bases outside the gene matches. CDR3 residues: CASSFDRADSPLHF. The CDR3 DNA sequence: TGTGCCAGCAGTTTTGACAGGGCGGATTCACCCCTCCACTTT.

The chain has TRBV2 and TRBJ1-1; TRBD1 agrees at 8 bases. This CDR3 has 17 residues. With 7 bases clipped from V and 4 bases from J, the junction kept 17 bases outside the gene matches. Germline V CDR1 and CDR2: SNHLY, FYNNEI. The CDR3 sequence is CASNIPGQVPSGTEAFF. The CDR3, as DNA: TGTGCCAGCAACATCCCGGGACAGGTCCCATCGGGCACTGAAGCTTTCTTT. The full variable domain, its missing parts supplied by reference TRBV2 and TRBJ1-1, is EPEVTQTPSHQVTQMGQEVILRCVPISNHLYFYWYRQILGQKVEFLVSFYNNEISEKSEIFDDQFSVERPDGSNFTLKIRSTKLEDSAMYFCASNIPGQVPSGTEAFFGQGTRLTVV.

V gene TRBV13 combines with J gene TRBJ2-5; no definite D call. Germline CDR1 is PRHDT and CDR2 is FYEKMQ (reference sequence). The CDR3 extends over 13 amino acids. The V end was cut by 1 base, the J end by 3 bases, with 6 bases between. The CDR3 is CASSLDAEETQYF. CDR3 sequence (DNA): TGTGCCAGCAGCTTAGACGCAGAAGAGACCCAGTACTTC.